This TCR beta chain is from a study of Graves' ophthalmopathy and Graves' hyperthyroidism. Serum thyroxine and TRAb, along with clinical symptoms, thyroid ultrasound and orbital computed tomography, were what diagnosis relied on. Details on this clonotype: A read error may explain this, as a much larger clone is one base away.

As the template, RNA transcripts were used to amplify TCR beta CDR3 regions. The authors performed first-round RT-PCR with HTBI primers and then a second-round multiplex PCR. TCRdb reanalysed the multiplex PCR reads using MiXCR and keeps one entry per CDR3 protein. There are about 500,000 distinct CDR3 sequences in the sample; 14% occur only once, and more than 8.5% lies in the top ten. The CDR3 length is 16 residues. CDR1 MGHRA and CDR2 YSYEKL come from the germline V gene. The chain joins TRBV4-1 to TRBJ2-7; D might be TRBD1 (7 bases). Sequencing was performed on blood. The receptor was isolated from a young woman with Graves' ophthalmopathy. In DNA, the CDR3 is TGCGCCAGCAGCCCCGGTCCCGGGACAGCGGACTACGAGCAGTGCTTC. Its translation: CASSPGPGTADYEQCF.